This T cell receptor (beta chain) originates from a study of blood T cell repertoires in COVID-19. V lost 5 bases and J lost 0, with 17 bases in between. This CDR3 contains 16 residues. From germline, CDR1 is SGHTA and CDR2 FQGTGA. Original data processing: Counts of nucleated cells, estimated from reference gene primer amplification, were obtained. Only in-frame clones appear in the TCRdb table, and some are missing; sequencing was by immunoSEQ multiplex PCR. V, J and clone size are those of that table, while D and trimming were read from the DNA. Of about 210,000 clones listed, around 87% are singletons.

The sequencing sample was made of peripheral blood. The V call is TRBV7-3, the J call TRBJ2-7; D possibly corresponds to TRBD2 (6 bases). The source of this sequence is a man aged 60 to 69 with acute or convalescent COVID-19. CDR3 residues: CASSPELGEASYEQYF. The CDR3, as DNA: TGTGCCAGCAGCCCGGAGCTCGGGGAGGCCTCCTACGAGCAGTACTTC. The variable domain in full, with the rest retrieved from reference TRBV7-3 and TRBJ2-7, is GAGVSQTPSNKVTEKGKYVELRCDPISGHTALYWYRQSLGQGPEFLIYFQGTGAADDSGLPNDRFFAVRPEGSVSTLKIQRTERGDSAVYLCASSPELGEASYEQYFGPGTRLTVT.